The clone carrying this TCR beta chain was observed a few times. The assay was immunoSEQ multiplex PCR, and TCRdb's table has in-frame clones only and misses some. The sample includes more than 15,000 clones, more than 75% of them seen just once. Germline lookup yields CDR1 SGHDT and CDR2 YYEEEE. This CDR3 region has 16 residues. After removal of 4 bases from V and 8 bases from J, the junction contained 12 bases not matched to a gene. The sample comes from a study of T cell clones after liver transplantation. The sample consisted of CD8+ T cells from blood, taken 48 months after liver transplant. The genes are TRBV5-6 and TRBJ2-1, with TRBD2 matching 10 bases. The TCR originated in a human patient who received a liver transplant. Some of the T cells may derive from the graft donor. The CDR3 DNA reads TGTGCCAGCAGCACACAAGCGGGAGGGCCTTGGTATGAGCAGTTCTTC. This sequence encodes CASSTQAGGPWYEQFF.